These 21 T cell receptor beta chains came from one sample sequenced in a study of shared clonotypes between healthy human individuals. The assay was immunoSEQ multiplex PCR, and TCRdb's table has in-frame clones only and misses some. The sample includes millions of clones, 95% of them seen just once. Sequencing was done on a sample of naive CD4+ T cells sorted from blood. Subset in this sample: CD45RA+ positively selected. These receptors came from a man younger than 35 in good health.

The genes are TRBV6-5 and TRBJ1-2; 7 bases fit TRBD1. The CDR3 extends over 14 amino acids. The germline CDR1 and CDR2 sequences are MNHEY and SVGAGI. V dropped 5 bases and J dropped 4; count of bases not matched to a gene: 7. CDR3 sequence (DNA): TGTGCCAGCAGTACACGGACAGGCAGCTATGGCTACACCTTC. It codes for CASSTRTGSYGYTF.

The rearrangement links TRBV5-8 to TRBJ2-5, with D unresolved. The V gene's germline CDR1 is SGHTS and CDR2 YDEGEE. The CDR3 is made up of 14 amino acids. V was shortened by 3 bases and J by 5 bases, with 14 bases between the two germline ends. The CDR3 nucleotides read TGTGCCAGCAGCTCTGGGAATAAAGGGGAGACCCAGTACTTC. Amino acid sequence: CASSSGNKGETQYF.

The genes are TRBV12-5 and TRBJ2-7; D is unresolved. Germline values: CDR1 LGHNT, CDR2 FRNRAP. With 1 base removed from V and 5 bases from J, the gap between germline ends came to 18 bases. This CDR3 contains 16 residues. DNA of the CDR3: TGTGCTAGTGGTTTGGGGGCCCTCAGGTACCTGAACGAGCAGTACTTC. This encodes CASGLGALRYLNEQYF.

The V call is TRBV14, the J call TRBJ1-2; 8 bases match TRBD1. The J segment lost 4 bases and the V segment lost 6 bases, leaving 1 base of the junction unmatched. Germline CDR1 is SGHDN and CDR2 is FVKESK. CDR3 size: 12 residues. CDR3 nucleotide sequence: TGTGCCAGCAGGGGACAGGCCTATGGCTACACCTTC. Its translation is CASRGQAYGYTF.

The genes are TRBV10-3 and TRBJ2-3, with 9 nucleotides matching TRBD2. Germline assignment: CDR1 ENHRY and CDR2 SYGVKD. V shed 2 bases and J 6 bases; nucleotides not matched to a gene: 6. The CDR3 is 15 amino acids. CDR3 sequence: CAISEGTSRLDTQYF. The CDR3, as DNA: TGTGCCATCAGTGAGGGGACTAGCCGATTGGATACGCAGTATTTT.

The chain's CDR3 is CASRPLAGGPNVLTF. Written as DNA, the CDR3 is TGTGCCAGCAGGCCACTCGCGGGAGGACCCAACGTCCTGACTTTC. The chain uses TRBV6-5 and TRBJ2-6; 8 bases agree with TRBD2. Looked up from germline, CDR1 is MNHEY and CDR2 is SVGAGI. The CDR3 consists of 15 residues. V was pared by 6 bases and J by 8 bases, with 9 bases of the junction left unmatched.

The sample holds one count of this clone. This chain joins TRBV14 and TRBJ2-7, with D possibly matching TRBD2 (5 bases). The CDR3 consists of 13 residues. Germline-derived CDR1 and CDR2 are SGHDN and FVKESK. Trimming shortened V by 1 base and J by 2 bases, and 6 bases separated the two germline ends. The CDR3 region is CASSQVRAYEQYF. CDR3 nucleotide sequence: TGTGCCAGCAGCCAAGTGAGGGCCTACGAGCAGTACTTC.

The chain employs TRBV7-8 and TRBJ2-7; TRBD2 agrees at 11 bases. Germline CDR1 is SGHVS and CDR2 is FQNEAQ. V shed 5 bases and J 6 bases; nucleotides not matched to a gene: 6. This CDR3 is 14 amino acids long. CDR3 region: CASSISGRALEQYF. Here the CDR3 DNA reads TGTGCCAGCAGCATTAGCGGGAGGGCCCTCGAGCAGTACTTC.

The chain employs TRBV7-2 and TRBJ1-5; no clear D gene. The CDR3 extends over 17 amino acids. CDR1 and CDR2 from the germline V gene are SGHTA and FQGNSA. V dropped 5 bases and J dropped 2 bases, with 19 bases sitting between them. The CDR3 protein is CASSPEVGLRGNQPQHF. The CDR3 coding sequence is TGTGCCAGCAGCCCAGAGGTAGGACTTCGGGGCAATCAGCCCCAGCATTTT. Full variable domain (outside the CDR3, taken from reference TRBV7-2 and TRBJ1-5): GAGVSQSPSNKVTEKGKDVELRCDPISGHTALYWYRQSLGQGLEFLIYFQGNSAPDKSGLPSDRFSAERTGGSVSTLTIQRTQQEDSAVYLCASSPEVGLRGNQPQHFGDGTRLSIL.

In its sample, this clone was seen once. The chain employs TRBV4-1 and TRBJ2-5, with TRBD2 matching 11 bases. V gave up 1 base and J gave up 6 bases; unmatched junction bases: 7. The CDR3 consists of 16 residues. The germline V gene encodes CDR1 MGHRA and CDR2 YSYEKL. CDR3 residues: CASSQVTSGGQKTQYF. The CDR3, as DNA: TGCGCCAGCAGCCAAGTCACTAGCGGGGGTCAAAAGACCCAGTACTTC.

V and J are TRBV27 and TRBJ2-3; 7 nucleotides line up with TRBD2. CDR1 MNHEY and CDR2 SMNVEV come from the germline V gene (reference sequence). The CDR3 totals 15 residues. The ends lost 6 bases at V and 3 bases at J; junction bases unmatched: 9. CDR3 residues: CASRRAGVTTDTQYF. CDR3 coding DNA: TGTGCCAGCAGGAGGGCGGGAGTTACGACAGATACGCAGTATTTT.

This chain connects TRBV6-1 to TRBJ2-7; a possible D gene is TRBD1 (6 bases). V was cut by 4 bases and J by 2 bases, with 12 bases left in between. This CDR3 spans 14 amino acids. Germline CDR1 and CDR2: MNHNS and SASEGT. This chain's CDR3 is CASSADRPPYEQYF. Written as DNA, the CDR3 is TGTGCCAGCAGTGCAGACAGGCCCCCCTACGAGCAGTACTTC.

V is TRBV10-3 and J is TRBJ2-7; TRBD2 matches 7 bases. Losses at the gene ends were 2 bases for V and 10 bases for J; bases not matched to a gene: 20. The CDR3 has 17 amino acids. Germline CDR1 reads ENHRY; CDR2 reads SYGVKD. CDR3 sequence reads: CAISEDKGSGLGVVQYF. CDR3 coding DNA: TGTGCCATCAGTGAGGATAAGGGGTCAGGACTAGGCGTAGTCCAGTACTTC.

The chain employs TRBV29-1 and TRBJ1-3; no definite D call. The CDR3 runs 13 residues. Between the trimmed V and J ends, which lost 7 bases and 0 bases, there was a span of 10 bases. Germline V gene data show CDR1 as SQVTM and CDR2 as ANQGSEA. The DNA of the CDR3 is TGCAGCGCCCTCGGGAACTCTGGAAACACCATATATTTT. It translates to CSALGNSGNTIYF.

This clone was counted a single time. The CDR3 loop reads CASSGGLAGTTDTQYF. The CDR3 DNA sequence: TGCGCCAGCAGTGGAGGGCTAGCGGGGACCACAGATACGCAGTATTTT. This chain links TRBV10-1 with TRBJ2-3; 9 positions match TRBD2. Germline V lookup: CDR1 WNHNN, CDR2 SYGVQD (reference sequence). The V and J ends lost 4 bases and 2 bases, in that order; junction bases with no gene match: 7. The CDR3 covers 16 residues.

The chain links TRBV5-4 to TRBJ2-5; D may match TRBD1 or TRBD2 (5 bases each). This CDR3 has 13 residues. CDR1 and CDR2 (germline): SGHNT, YYREEE (reference sequence). Trimming cost V 10 bases and J 1 base, with 14 bases left between them. CDR3 coding DNA: TGTGCCTCGCAGGGAGTGGGCCAAGAGACCCAGTACTTC. This translates into CASQGVGQETQYF.

For this clone: This same CDR3 is encoded by further DNA sequences in the sample. The J gene is TRBJ1-5, the V gene TRBV7-3, with D unclear. CDR3 length: 13 amino acids. Germline CDR1 reads SGHTA; CDR2 reads FQGTGA. The V end lost 5 bases, the J end lost 0 bases, and 5 bases lay between the germline ends. The CDR3 DNA reads TGTGCCAGCAGCCTTAATAGCAATCAGCCCCAGCATTTT. Residues: CASSLNSNQPQHF.

The CDR3 coding sequence is TGTGCCAGCAGGCGGACTAGCGGGAGCGAGCAGTACTTC. Translated: CASRRTSGSEQYF. The chain has TRBV6-5 and TRBJ2-7; 13 bases align to TRBD2. The V gene end was trimmed by 6 bases and the J gene end by 6 bases; junction bases not matched to a gene: 2. The CDR3 contains 13 residues. Looked up from germline, CDR1 is MNHEY and CDR2 is SVGAGI.

This clone was seen more than once but under ten times. The same CDR3 can be traced to other DNA sequences in this sample. CDR3 loop: CASSLGLTGELFF. Here the CDR3 DNA reads TGCGCCAGCAGCTTGGGTCTCACCGGGGAGCTGTTTTTT. The chain has TRBV5-1 and TRBJ2-2; D is undetermined. V was trimmed by 0 bases and J by 4 bases, leaving 4 bases between them. The CDR3 is 13 amino acids. The germline gives CDR1 SGHRS, CDR2 YFSETQ.

This chain connects TRBV29-1 to TRBJ2-5; D call uncertain. The V and J ends lost 8 bases and 0 bases respectively, with 7 bases between them. This CDR3 comprises 11 residues. Looked up from germline, CDR1 is SQVTM and CDR2 is ANQGSEA. CDR3: CSKRYQETQYF. The CDR3 DNA is TGCAGCAAGAGGTACCAAGAGACCCAGTACTTC.

This rearrangement joins TRBV7-8 to TRBJ2-3; 11 bases line up with TRBD2. Germline CDR1 and CDR2: SGHVS and FQNEAQ. The CDR3 loop spans 18 amino acids. V lost 5 bases, J lost 4 bases, and 14 bases stayed unmatched. Written as DNA, the CDR3 is TGTGCCAGCAGCACTAGCGGGAGTGGAGGGCATGCCCCAGATACGCAGTATTTT. It specifies CASSTSGSGGHAPDTQYF.